The entry that follows covers one T cell receptor beta chain sequence. Its cognate antigen is unknown. The immunoSEQ assay was version 4, run in survey mode. Assay: immunoSEQ multiplex PCR; the TCRdb copy retains only in-frame clones and omits some. Among 7,500 to 9,500 clones, 82% were seen once, and the ten largest hold about 2%. The record originates from a study of persistence of HIV-infected CD4 T cells. About the research overall: Up to roughly 180 mL blood was drawn at multiple time points; a couple of donors had single-time leukapheresis.

Cells were stimulated with overlapping HIV-1 Gag 15-mer peptides. CD4+ T cells upregulating both CD40 ligand and CD69 were sorted as responding cells. Suppressive ART was started during chronic HIV-1 infection in these adults. Inclusion required CMV-positive serology and CD4+ counts above 400 cells/uL. Deletions cut 4 bases from V and 2 bases from J, with 14 bases between. The CDR3 runs 15 residues. Germline CDR1 SGHDN, CDR2 FVKESK. General study points: Antigen-responding cells were enriched for degenerate expanded CDR3beta sequences.

The V and J genes are TRBV14 and TRBJ1-1; D possibly corresponds to TRBD1 (5 bases). The sample here was CD4+ T cells sorted from PBMCs after 18-hour stimulation, taken from a patient who received antiretroviral therapy. The sequence was collected from an adult woman with HIV who was CMV-seropositive. Written as DNA, the CDR3 is TGTGCCAGCAGCCCCCAGTGGGGGGTAAACACTGAAGCTTTCTTT. The encoded protein is CASSPQWGVNTEAFF.